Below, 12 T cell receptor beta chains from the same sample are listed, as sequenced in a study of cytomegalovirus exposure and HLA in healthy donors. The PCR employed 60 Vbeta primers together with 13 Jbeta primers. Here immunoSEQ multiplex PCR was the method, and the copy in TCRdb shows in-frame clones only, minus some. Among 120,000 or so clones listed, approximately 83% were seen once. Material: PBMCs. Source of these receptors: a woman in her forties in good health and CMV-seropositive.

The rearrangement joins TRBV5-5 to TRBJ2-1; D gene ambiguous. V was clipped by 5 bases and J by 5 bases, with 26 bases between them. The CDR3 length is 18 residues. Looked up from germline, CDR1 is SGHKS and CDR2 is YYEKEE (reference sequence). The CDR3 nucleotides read TGTGCCAGCAGTAACGGAGCGTTGATTGTCGGATCTGACAATGAGCAGTTCTTC. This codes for CASSNGALIVGSDNEQFF.

The CDR3 loop is CASSRGPSTDGYTF. CDR3 sequence (DNA): TGTGCCAGCAGCCGTGGGCCCTCTACCGATGGCTACACCTTC. The V and J genes are TRBV7-9 and TRBJ1-2; D not certain. CDR3 length equals 14 residues. The V and J ends lost 5 bases and 6 bases respectively, with 16 bases between them. Germline loops: CDR1 SEHNR, CDR2 FQNEAQ (reference sequence).

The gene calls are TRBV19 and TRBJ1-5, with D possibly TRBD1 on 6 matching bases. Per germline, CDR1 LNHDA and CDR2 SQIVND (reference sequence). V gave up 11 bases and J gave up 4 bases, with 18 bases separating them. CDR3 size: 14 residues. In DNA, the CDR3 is TGTGCCGCCTCGACAGGTTATGGAAATCAGCCCCAGCATTTT. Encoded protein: CAASTGYGNQPQHF.

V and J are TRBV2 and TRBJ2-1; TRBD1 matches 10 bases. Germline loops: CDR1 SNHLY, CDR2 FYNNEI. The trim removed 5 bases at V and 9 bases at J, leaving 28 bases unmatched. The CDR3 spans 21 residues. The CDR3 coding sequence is TGTGCCAGCAGTACAATGGGACCGGGACAGGGGTCCGACATCTCAAGATTTGAGCAGTTCTTC. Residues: CASSTMGPGQGSDISRFEQFF. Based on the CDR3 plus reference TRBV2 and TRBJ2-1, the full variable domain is EPEVTQTPSHQVTQMGQEVILRCVPISNHLYFYWYRQILGQKVEFLVSFYNNEISEKSEIFDDQFSVERPDGSNFTLKIRSTKLEDSAMYFCASSTMGPGQGSDISRFEQFFGPGTRLTVL.

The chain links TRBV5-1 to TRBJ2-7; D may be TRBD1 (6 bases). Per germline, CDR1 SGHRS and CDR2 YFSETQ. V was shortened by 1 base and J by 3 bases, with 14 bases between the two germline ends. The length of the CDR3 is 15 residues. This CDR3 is CASSLSVGRGYEQYF. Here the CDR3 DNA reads TGCGCCAGCAGCTTGTCGGTCGGCAGGGGCTACGAGCAGTACTTC.

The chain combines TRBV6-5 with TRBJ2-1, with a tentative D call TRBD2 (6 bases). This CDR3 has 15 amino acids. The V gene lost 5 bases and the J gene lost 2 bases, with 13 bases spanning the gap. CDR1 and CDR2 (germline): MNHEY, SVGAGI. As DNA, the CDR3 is TGTGCCAGCAGTCCCTCGGGGGAGCCCTACAATGAGCAGTTCTTC. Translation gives CASSPSGEPYNEQFF.

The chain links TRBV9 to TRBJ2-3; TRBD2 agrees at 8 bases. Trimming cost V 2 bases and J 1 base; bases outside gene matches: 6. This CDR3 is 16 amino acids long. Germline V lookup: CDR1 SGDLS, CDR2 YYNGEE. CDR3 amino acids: CASSVAEAGGTDTQYF. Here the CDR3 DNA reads TGTGCCAGCAGCGTGGCCGAAGCGGGAGGCACAGATACGCAGTATTTT.

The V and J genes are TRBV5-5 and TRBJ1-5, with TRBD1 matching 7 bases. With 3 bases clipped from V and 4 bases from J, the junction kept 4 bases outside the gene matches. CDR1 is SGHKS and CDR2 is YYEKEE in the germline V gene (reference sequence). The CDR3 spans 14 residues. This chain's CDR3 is CASSSTGQNQPQHF. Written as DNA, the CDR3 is TGTGCCAGCAGCTCCACGGGACAGAATCAGCCCCAGCATTTT. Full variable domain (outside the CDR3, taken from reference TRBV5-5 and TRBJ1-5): DAGVTQSPTHLIKTRGQQVTLRCSPISGHKSVSWYQQVLGQGPQFIFQYYEKEERGRGNFPDRFSARQFPNYSSELNVNALLLGDSALYLCASSSTGQNQPQHFGDGTRLSIL.

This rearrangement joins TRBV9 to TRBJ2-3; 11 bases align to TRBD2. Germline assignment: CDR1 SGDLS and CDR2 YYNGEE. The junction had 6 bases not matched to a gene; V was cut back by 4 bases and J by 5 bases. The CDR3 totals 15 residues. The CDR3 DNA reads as TGTGCCAGCAGCCCCCTAGCGGGAGGCGGAGATACGCAGTATTTT. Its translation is CASSPLAGGGDTQYF.

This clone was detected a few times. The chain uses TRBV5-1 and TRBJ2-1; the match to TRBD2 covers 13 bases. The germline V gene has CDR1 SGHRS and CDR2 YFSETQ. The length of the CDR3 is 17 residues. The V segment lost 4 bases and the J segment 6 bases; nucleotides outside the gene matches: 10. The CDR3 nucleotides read TGCGCCAGCAGCCCTGGGACTAGCGGGGCCAAAGGCAATGAGCAGTTCTTC. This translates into CASSPGTSGAKGNEQFF.

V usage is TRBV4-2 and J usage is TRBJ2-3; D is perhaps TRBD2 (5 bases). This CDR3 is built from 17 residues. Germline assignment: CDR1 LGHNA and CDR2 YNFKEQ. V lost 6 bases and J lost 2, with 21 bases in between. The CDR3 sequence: CASSDSSYWELTDTQYF. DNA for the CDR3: TGTGCCAGCAGTGACTCCTCGTACTGGGAGCTCACAGATACGCAGTATTTT.

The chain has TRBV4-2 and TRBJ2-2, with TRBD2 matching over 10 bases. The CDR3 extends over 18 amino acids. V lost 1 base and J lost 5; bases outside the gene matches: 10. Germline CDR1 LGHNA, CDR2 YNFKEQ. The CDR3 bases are TGTGCCAGCAGCCAAGGTTCTAGCGGGAGAGAAGTGACCGGGGAGCTGTTTTTT. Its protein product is CASSQGSSGREVTGELFF.